Shown below are 21 T cell receptor beta chains from a single sample sequenced in a study of shared clonotypes between healthy human individuals. The table came from immunoSEQ multiplex PCR; TCRdb's copy has only in-frame clones and leaves some out. The sample contains approximately 740,000 clones, roughly 70% of which appear only once. The sample was memory CD4+ T cells sorted from blood. Regarding subset: CD45RA-negative fraction. These receptors were taken from a woman aged 30 to 39 in good health.

The chain recombines TRBV27 with TRBJ2-1, with 10 bases matching TRBD2. After removal of 3 bases from V and 0 bases from J, the junction contained 11 bases not matched to a gene. The CDR3 extends over 19 amino acids. Germline V gene data show CDR1 as MNHEY and CDR2 as SMNVEV (reference sequence). The CDR3: CASSFSASGGGGSYNEQFF. The CDR3 nucleotides read TGTGCCAGCAGTTTTTCTGCTAGCGGGGGAGGGGGCTCCTACAATGAGCAGTTCTTC.

The chain employs TRBV2 and TRBJ2-7; TRBD1 or TRBD2 may be the D gene (5 bases each). Germline-derived CDR1 and CDR2 are SNHLY and FYNNEI. The V end was cut by 7 bases, the J end by 5 bases, with 12 bases between. The CDR3 loop spans 12 amino acids. The CDR3 DNA reads as TGTGCCAGCACCACTCGAGGGGACGAGCAGTACTTC. Translation gives CASTTRGDEQYF.

The rearrangement uses TRBV7-9 and TRBJ2-2; D gene unclear. The CDR3 runs to 14 residues. V was trimmed by 3 bases and J by 4 bases, leaving 9 bases between them. Germline V gene sequence: CDR1 SEHNR, CDR2 FQNEAQ (reference sequence). The CDR3 spells CASSFLATTGELFF. CDR3 bases: TGTGCCAGCAGCTTCTTGGCCACCACCGGGGAGCTGTTTTTT.

This sequence joins TRBV28 and TRBJ2-7; 8 bases agree with TRBD1. Losses at the gene ends were 10 bases for V and 6 bases for J; bases not matched to a gene: 14. The CDR3 sequence is 14 residues long. CDR1 and CDR2 (germline): MDHEN, SYDVKM. CDR3 DNA sequence: TGTGCCACCACTAAAACCGGGACAGGTGGCGAGCAGTACTTC. It codes for CATTKTGTGGEQYF.

The chain links TRBV29-1 to TRBJ2-1, with D unresolved. V shed 0 bases and J shed 0 bases, with 6 bases lying between them. The CDR3 covers 14 residues. Germline CDR1 reads SQVTM; CDR2 reads ANQGSEA. CDR3: CSVEDRGSYNEQFF. The CDR3 coding sequence is TGCAGCGTTGAAGATCGCGGCTCCTACAATGAGCAGTTCTTC.

This chain joins TRBV6-6 and TRBJ2-2, with 9 bases lining up with TRBD2. The CDR3 length is 15 residues. Trimming removed 7 bases from V and 1 base from J; junction bases left unmatched: 4. Looked up from germline, CDR1 is MNHNY and CDR2 is SVGAGI (reference sequence). CDR3 sequence reads: CASNRAGGNTGELFF. For the CDR3, the DNA is TGTGCCAGCAACCGAGCGGGAGGGAACACCGGGGAGCTGTTTTTT.

The table lists this clone with a few counts. CDR3 residues: CASTAWGTETYEQYF. Written as DNA, the CDR3 is TGTGCCAGCACCGCCTGGGGGACTGAAACCTACGAGCAGTACTTC. The chain has TRBV28 and TRBJ2-7; possible D gene TRBD2, 6 bases. Deletions cut 7 bases from V and 2 bases from J, with 18 bases between. CDR3 length: 15 residues. The germline gives CDR1 MDHEN, CDR2 SYDVKM.

The sample holds one count of this clone. The chain joins TRBV5-4 to TRBJ2-1; D possibly corresponds to TRBD2 (5 bases). This CDR3 region has 16 residues. The V and J ends lost 3 bases and 3 bases respectively, with 16 bases between them. Per the germline V gene, CDR1 is SGHNT and CDR2 is YYREEE (reference sequence). The CDR3 is CASSSSGAGNYNEQFF. Written as DNA, the CDR3 is TGTGCCAGCAGCTCATCCGGTGCCGGGAACTACAATGAGCAGTTCTTC.

The chain recombines TRBV29-1 with TRBJ2-5, with D possibly being TRBD2 (6 bases). V was pared by 7 bases and J by 1 base, with 13 bases between. The CDR3 is 13 residues long. CDR1 is SQVTM and CDR2 is ANQGSEA in the germline V gene. CDR3 region: CSANGGSQETQYF. In nucleotides, the CDR3 is TGCAGCGCCAATGGGGGGTCCCAAGAGACCCAGTACTTC.

The genes are TRBV7-9 and TRBJ1-4; maybe TRBD1 (6 bases). Trimming cost V 8 bases and J 5 bases, with 12 bases left between them. Germline CDR1 reads SEHNR; CDR2 reads FQNEAQ (reference sequence). The CDR3 consists of 13 residues. The CDR3 here is CASSDRLNEKLFF. Written as DNA, the CDR3 is TGTGCCAGCTCTGACAGGCTGAATGAAAAACTGTTTTTT.

The rearrangement uses TRBV5-1 and TRBJ2-7; D might be TRBD1 or TRBD2, each matching 6 bases. Germline CDR1 and CDR2: SGHRS and YFSETQ. This CDR3 contains 15 residues. The V end lost 3 bases, the J end lost 4 bases, and 17 bases lay between the germline ends. CDR3 bases: TGCGCCAGCAGCTCGAGGGCCGGGGGCGAGTACGAGCAGTACTTC. It codes for CASSSRAGGEYEQYF.

V is TRBV29-1 and J is TRBJ1-1, with D unclear. The CDR3 is 10 amino acids. Trimming shortened V by 1 base and J by 6 bases, and 3 bases separated the two germline ends. Germline CDR1 reads SQVTM; CDR2 reads ANQGSEA. This chain's CDR3 is CSVEGPEAFF. CDR3 bases: TGCAGCGTTGAAGGGCCTGAAGCTTTCTTT.

V usage is TRBV5-1 and J usage is TRBJ1-5; 8 bases align to TRBD1. In germline, CDR1 is SGHRS, CDR2 YFSETQ. The CDR3 runs 15 residues. Losses at the gene ends were 4 bases for V and 7 bases for J; bases not matched to a gene: 10. Here the CDR3 reads CASSPAGGGYQPQHF. The CDR3 DNA is TGCGCCAGCAGCCCCGCAGGGGGCGGGTACCAGCCCCAGCATTTT.

The gene calls are TRBV2 and TRBJ2-7; 12 bases fit TRBD1. J gave up 4 bases and V 0 bases, and 4 bases lay outside the gene matches. The germline V gene encodes CDR1 SNHLY and CDR2 FYNNEI. This CDR3 contains 16 residues. The CDR3 loop is CASSEAGGQGAYEQYF. CDR3 DNA: TGTGCCAGCAGTGAAGCAGGGGGACAGGGGGCTTACGAGCAGTACTTC.

In its sample, this clone was seen a few times. Its ends do not fully match the called genes, so a read error is possible. This rearrangement joins TRBV7-9 to TRBJ2-7, with 7 nucleotides matching TRBD1. Germline CDR1 is SEHNR and CDR2 is FQNEAQ (reference sequence). The CDR3 runs 15 residues. The CDR3 reads CASSVAGDSPREQYF. CDR3 in DNA: TGTGCCAGCAGCGTAGCCGGGGACAGCCCCAGAGAGCAGTACTTC. Full variable domain (rest looked up from reference TRBV7-9 and TRBJ2-7): DTGVSQNPRHKITKRGQNVTFRCDPISEHNRLYWYRQTLGQGPEFLTYFQNEAQLEKSRLLSDRFSAERPKGSFSTLEIQRTEQGDSAMYLCASSVAGDSPREQYFGPGTRLTVT.

Remarks on this clone: Other DNA sequences in the same sample also yield this CDR3. The gene calls are TRBV7-9 and TRBJ1-1, with 8 bases aligning to TRBD1. This CDR3 spans 14 amino acids. The ends lost 6 bases at V and 5 bases at J; junction bases unmatched: 8. CDR1 is SEHNR, CDR2 FQNEAQ, per germline (reference sequence). In DNA form, the CDR3 reads TGTGCCAGCAGTTACGGACAGGGTGGAACTGAAGCTTTCTTT. Amino acids: CASSYGQGGTEAFF.

In nucleotides, the CDR3 is TGTGCCAGCAGCCCAACGCCTTATCAGCCCCAGCATTTT. Translated, it gives CASSPTPYQPQHF. The chain joins TRBV5-4 to TRBJ1-5; no clear D gene. CDR1 and CDR2 from the germline V gene are SGHNT and YYREEE (reference sequence). Trimming left V 4 bases short and J 5 bases short, with 10 bases between. The CDR3 totals 13 residues.

This chain joins TRBV5-6 and TRBJ2-3; TRBD2 matches 9 bases. The junction had 10 bases not matched to a gene; V was cut back by 0 bases and J by 5 bases. This CDR3 spans 17 amino acids. CDR1 SGHDT and CDR2 YYEEEE come from the germline V gene. CDR3 nucleotide sequence: TGTGCCAGCAGCTTGGGTTTCGGTAGCGGGAGAGGAGATACGCAGTATTTT. Its translation: CASSLGFGSGRGDTQYF.

CDR3 in DNA: TGTGCCAGCTCACCTTCAGGGACAGGGGCCCGGACTGAAGCTTTCTTT. Amino acids: CASSPSGTGARTEAFF. V is TRBV18 and J is TRBJ1-1; 10 nucleotides align to TRBD1. Germline-derived CDR1 and CDR2 are KGHSH and LQKENI. Unmatched junction bases numbered 9, after V lost 3 bases and J lost 5 bases. The CDR3 covers 16 residues.

The chain joins TRBV28 to TRBJ2-7; the D is unclear. The CDR3 consists of 13 residues. Trimming shortened V by 6 bases and J by 0 bases, and 9 bases separated the two germline ends. Germline CDR1 MDHEN, CDR2 SYDVKM. This CDR3 reads CASSSLSSYEQYF. DNA of the CDR3: TGTGCCAGCAGCTCCCTATCCTCCTACGAGCAGTACTTC.

This rearrangement joins TRBV28 to TRBJ2-2; 8 nucleotides agree with TRBD2. Germline assignment: CDR1 MDHEN and CDR2 SYDVKM. Trimming took 8 bases from V and 6 from J; bases not matched to a gene: 11. This CDR3 has 15 amino acids. The CDR3 loop reads CASSTGGPGAGELFF. The CDR3, as DNA: TGTGCCAGCTCAACGGGAGGGCCGGGCGCCGGGGAGCTGTTTTTT.